These T cell receptor beta chains were read from a single sample in a study of T cell changes during pregnancy in multiple sclerosis. Data came from immunoSEQ multiplex PCR; TCRdb stores just in-frame clones and leaves some out. The table includes 84,000 or so clones, 94% detected once. The input for sequencing was peripheral blood, taken in the third trimester of pregnancy. The receptors come from a female donor with multiple sclerosis, enrolled in a pregnancy study. Each CDR3 is given with its conserved first and last residue. The order of the fields is clone size, V gene, J gene, D gene, CDR3 DNA, CDR3 protein. D genes are given only for firm matches. Clone size is not always given. Where it is, it says once, few, many or a class for expanded clones.

size: few
V: TRBV4-1
J: TRBJ1-5
D: .
DNA: TGCGCCAGCAGCCAATTCAGGAATCAGCCCCAGCATTTT
CDR3: CASSQFRNQPQHF

size: .
V: TRBV14
J: TRBJ1-3
D: .
DNA: TGTGCCAGCAGCCTTTCCCATCCCCCTGGAAACACCATATATTTT
CDR3: CASSLSHPPGNTIYF

size: .
V: TRBV7-8
J: TRBJ1-1
D: .
DNA: TGTGCCAGCAGCTTAGCTCCCAACCGACCGGGGACTGAAGCTTTCTTT
CDR3: CASSLAPNRPGTEAFF

size: .
V: TRBV5-1
J: TRBJ2-7
D: .
DNA: TGCGCCAGCAGCTTGGCCTCGGGGGTCGGCTCCTACGAGCAGTACTTC
CDR3: CASSLASGVGSYEQYF

size: .
V: TRBV7-7
J: TRBJ2-3
D: TRBD2
DNA: TGTGCTAGCAGCGCAACTCGGGGGGGCACAGATACGCAGTATTTT
CDR3: CASSATRGGTDTQYF

size: .
V: TRBV6-5
J: TRBJ2-3
D: TRBD2
DNA: TGTGCCAGCAGTTATGGGACTAGCGGGGGATCAGATACGCAGTATTTT
CDR3: CASSYGTSGGSDTQYF

size: .
V: TRBV5-4
J: TRBJ1-1
D: TRBD1
DNA: TGTGCCAGCAGCCCCGGGACAGGGGGCCCCTACACTGAAGCTTTCTTT
CDR3: CASSPGTGGPYTEAFF

size: .
V: TRBV7-3
J: TRBJ1-6
D: .
DNA: TGTGCCAGCAGCTCTACCGGGACACAGAATTCACCCCTCCACTTT
CDR3: CASSSTGTQNSPLHF

size: .
V: TRBV27
J: TRBJ2-1
D: .
DNA: TGTGCCAGCAGTCCCTCTCACGCGAGCAAGTTCTTC
CDR3: CASSPSHASKFF

size: few
V: TRBV23-1
J: TRBJ2-1
D: .
DNA: TGCGCCAGCAGTCAAAGCCGGGACACGGACTCCTACAATGAGCAGTTCTTC
CDR3: CASSQSRDTDSYNEQFF

size: .
V: TRBV7-8
J: TRBJ1-2
D: .
DNA: TGTGCCAGCAGCTTAGACAGGATCCCTAACTATGGCTACACCTTC
CDR3: CASSLDRIPNYGYTF

size: .
V: TRBV7-3
J: TRBJ2-1
D: .
DNA: TGTGCCAGCAGCCCGGGGAACAGGGATGAGCAGTTCTTC
CDR3: CASSPGNRDEQFF

size: .
V: TRBV21-1
J: TRBJ2-7
D: .
DNA: .
CDR3: CASSTHYRCGLAGASSYEQYF

size: .
V: TRBV6-5
J: TRBJ1-2
D: TRBD1
DNA: TGTGCCAGCAGTCCGGGACAGCCGACCTATGGCTACACCTTC
CDR3: CASSPGQPTYGYTF

size: .
V: TRBV9
J: TRBJ2-7
D: TRBD2
DNA: TGTGCCAGCAGCGAGCGGGGGGGCCGTAACGAGCAGTACTTC
CDR3: CASSERGGRNEQYF

size: .
V: TRBV7-6
J: TRBJ1-2
D: TRBD1
DNA: TGTGCCAGCAGCACACGGACAGGAAACGGCGGCTACACCTTC
CDR3: CASSTRTGNGGYTF

size: .
V: TRBV5-6
J: TRBJ1-4
D: .
DNA: TGTGCCAGCAGCTCCCCGTCAGATGCAACTAATGAAAAACTGTTTTTT
CDR3: CASSSPSDATNEKLFF

size: .
V: TRBV30
J: TRBJ1-1
D: .
DNA: TGTGCCTGGAGTGTTTTACCGGGACGGGGGGTGGCTGAAGCTTTCTTT
CDR3: CAWSVLPGRGVAEAFF

size: .
V: TRBV5-4
J: TRBJ1-2
D: .
DNA: TGTGCCAGCAGCCGGGGGGGGGAACGAGGCACCTTC
CDR3: CASSRGGERGTF

size: .
V: TRBV5-6
J: TRBJ1-1
D: TRBD1
DNA: TGTGCCAGCAGCTTTTTCAGGGGGGAAGAAACTGAAGCTTTCTTT
CDR3: CASSFFRGEETEAFF

size: .
V: TRBV2
J: TRBJ1-4
D: TRBD1
DNA: TGTGCCAGCAGGCCGGGCAGGGGGGCGAGTAATGAAAAACTGTTTTTT
CDR3: CASRPGRGASNEKLFF

size: .
V: TRBV13
J: TRBJ2-1
D: TRBD1
DNA: TGTGCCAGCAGAAAGGACAGGGTTTCCAATGAGCAGTTCTTC
CDR3: CASRKDRVSNEQFF

size: .
V: TRBV7-9
J: TRBJ2-7
D: .
DNA: TGTGCCAGCAGCCCATATACAGGGTTGCGCTCCTACGAGCAGTACTTC
CDR3: CASSPYTGLRSYEQYF

size: .
V: TRBV27
J: TRBJ2-7
D: .
DNA: TGTGCCAGCAGGGGTCCAGGGTCCGGAGAGCAGTACTTC
CDR3: CASRGPGSGEQYF

size: .
V: TRBV5-1
J: TRBJ1-1
D: TRBD1
DNA: TGCGCCAGCAGCCATAGACAGGGGGGGATGAACACTGAAGCTTTCTTT
CDR3: CASSHRQGGMNTEAFF

size: .
V: TRBV19
J: TRBJ1-1
D: TRBD1
DNA: TGTGCCAGTAGGGGGTTGGGACAGGGCCCCTTGGTCTTT
CDR3: CASRGLGQGPLVF

size: .
V: TRBV6-5
J: TRBJ2-7
D: TRBD1
DNA: TGTGCCAGCAGTTACGAGGGACAGGGGTCCGCCGAGCAGTACTTC
CDR3: CASSYEGQGSAEQYF

size: .
V: TRBV5-1
J: TRBJ2-3
D: .
DNA: TGCGCCAGCAGCTTGGTCACGGCCTCGGGTACGCAGTATTTT
CDR3: CASSLVTASGTQYF

size: .
V: TRBV5-1
J: TRBJ1-1
D: .
DNA: TGCGCCAGCAGCTTGGTCGAGTCAGGGGTCGGGGCTTTCTTT
CDR3: CASSLVESGVGAFF

size: .
V: TRBV10-3
J: TRBJ2-5
D: TRBD2
DNA: TGTGCCATCAGTGGGGGGGGTGGCGGCCAAGAGACCCAGTACTTC
CDR3: CAISGGGGGQETQYF

size: .
V: TRBV23-1
J: TRBJ1-1
D: .
DNA: TGCGCCAGCAGTCAAAGAGTCCCTCCGGGGTGGACTGAAGCTTTCTTT
CDR3: CASSQRVPPGWTEAFF

size: .
V: TRBV7-9
J: TRBJ2-5
D: TRBD2
DNA: TGTGCCAGCAGCGGATCTAGCGGGGGGGCCGGAGAGACCCAGTACTTC
CDR3: CASSGSSGGAGETQYF

size: .
V: TRBV5-4
J: TRBJ1-6
D: TRBD1
DNA: TGTGCCAGCAAAGCGGGACAGGGACCTAATTCACCCCTCCACTTT
CDR3: CASKAGQGPNSPLHF

size: .
V: TRBV4-1
J: TRBJ1-1
D: .
DNA: TGCGCCAGCAGCCAACGTCCTACAGGGAGGAACACTGAAGCTTTCTTT
CDR3: CASSQRPTGRNTEAFF

size: few
V: TRBV18
J: TRBJ2-1
D: TRBD1
DNA: TGTGCCAGCTCATCGACCGGGACAGGGGCCCTTAATGAGCAGTTCTTC
CDR3: CASSSTGTGALNEQFF

size: once
V: TRBV27
J: TRBJ1-2
D: TRBD1
DNA: TGTGCCAGCAGCTCTAATCGGGGAACAGGGGACAATGGCTACACCTTC
CDR3: CASSSNRGTGDNGYTF